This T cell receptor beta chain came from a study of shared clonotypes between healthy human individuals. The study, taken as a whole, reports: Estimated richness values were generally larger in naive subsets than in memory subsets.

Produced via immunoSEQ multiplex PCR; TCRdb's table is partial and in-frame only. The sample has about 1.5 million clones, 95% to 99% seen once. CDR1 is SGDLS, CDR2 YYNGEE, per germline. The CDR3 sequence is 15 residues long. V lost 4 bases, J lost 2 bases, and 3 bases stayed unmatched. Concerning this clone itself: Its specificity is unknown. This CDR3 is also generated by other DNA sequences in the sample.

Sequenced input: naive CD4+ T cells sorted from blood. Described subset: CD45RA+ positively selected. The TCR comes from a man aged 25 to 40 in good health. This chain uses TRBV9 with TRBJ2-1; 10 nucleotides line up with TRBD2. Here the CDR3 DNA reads TGTGCCAGCAGCTTCGGACTAGCGGCCTACAATGAGCAGTTCTTC. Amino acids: CASSFGLAAYNEQFF.